The clone carrying this T cell receptor (beta chain) has a handful of counts. This specimen comes from a study of T-cell memory formation after mild COVID-19. CDR3 size: 14 residues. Per germline, CDR1 SGHRS and CDR2 YFSETQ. With V trimmed by 5 bases and J by 0 bases, 3 bases remained unmatched. TCRdb reprocessed the 5' RACE reads with MiXCR, giving one entry per CDR3 protein. The sample holds around 200,000 distinct CDR3 sequences, more than 9% seen once. The chain uses TRBV5-1 and TRBJ2-3, with 7 bases that match TRBD2. The sequencing sample was made of PBMCs or a T cell subset sorted from them (not recorded which). The receptor was derived from a man aged 18-30 years who had mild COVID-19 (a few samples of this study predate the infection). Cell type and time point are not known. This CDR3 reads CASRAGISTDTQYF. CDR3 nucleotide sequence: TGCGCCAGCAGAGCGGGGATTAGCACAGATACGCAGTATTTT.